These T cell receptor beta chains were read from a single sample in a study of low-dose radiotherapy and immunotherapy resistance in tumors. TCRdb itself ran the reads through MiXCR, one entry per CDR3 protein. Among more than 85,000 distinct CDR3 sequences listed, more than 8.5% were seen once. The sample consisted of PBMCs, taken before treatment. These receptors were taken from a male donor with prostate cancer. Each CDR3 is given with its conserved first and last residue. The D gene is left open where the match is weak. Rows may omit the clone size; those that give it use once, few, many or a size class.

j_call d_call v_call clone_size cdr3_nt cdr3_aa
TRBJ1-1 NA TRBV30 many TGTGCCTGGAGTGTATCAGGGCGGACTGAAGCTTTCTTT CAWSVSGRTEAFF
TRBJ1-5 NA TRBV18 many TGTGCCAGCTCACCTAAAACAGATCAGCCCCAGCATTTT CASSPKTDQPQHF
TRBJ2-1 NA TRBV15 many TGTGCCACCAGCAGAGAGAGGGCCCAAGCGCAGTTCTTC CATSRERAQAQFF
TRBJ2-3 TRBD2 TRBV28 many TGTGCCAGCAGATTAGCGGGAGCCGAAGATACGCAGTATTTT CASRLAGAEDTQYF
TRBJ2-7 NA TRBV27 few TGTGCCAGCAGTGCGGGTTTCGAGCAGTACTTC CASSAGFEQYF
TRBJ1-3 NA TRBV6-6 many TGTGCCAGCAGGGGTAGAGGATCCCCTAGTGGAAACACCATATATTTT CASRGRGSPSGNTIYF
TRBJ1-2 NA TRBV3-1 many TGTGCCAGCAGCCAAGGGATACTGTCCGTCACCTTC CASSQGILSVTF
TRBJ2-5 NA TRBV10-3 many TGTGCCATCAGGGACAGAGAAGAGACCCAGTACTTC CAIRDREETQYF
TRBJ2-2 TRBD1 TRBV7-9 many TGTGCCAGCAGCTTAAGGGGACAGGGGAACACCGGGGAGCTGTTTTTT CASSLRGQGNTGELFF
TRBJ2-1 NA TRBV12-3/TRBV12-4 many TGTGCCAGCAGCCGAGGGTCCAATGAGCAGTTCTTC CASSRGSNEQFF
TRBJ2-3 TRBD2 TRBV5-4 many TGTGCCAGCAGCTTGGGACTAGCGGGAGGCGGCACAGATACGCAGTATTTT CASSLGLAGGGTDTQYF
TRBJ2-1 NA TRBV11-2 many TGTGCCAGCAGCTTAGTAGAGAAGGAGGAGCAGTTCTTC CASSLVEKEEQFF
TRBJ2-7 NA TRBV6-1 many TGTGCCAGCAGTGAGGTCAGTGACACTCCCTACGAGCAGTACTTC CASSEVSDTPYEQYF
TRBJ2-1 NA TRBV4-2 NA TGTGCCAGCAGCCAAGGGGCCCTGGCAAACAATGAGCAGTTCTTC CASSQGALANNEQFF
TRBJ2-5 TRBD2 TRBV20-1 NA TGCAGTGCTAGAGTGAGCGGGGGAGAGACCCAGTACTTC CSARVSGGETQYF
TRBJ2-1 TRBD2 TRBV9 many TGTGCCAGCAGCGGGGGACTAGCGGGAGTCCAAGGTGAGCAGTTCTTC CASSGGLAGVQGEQFF
TRBJ1-1 NA TRBV29-1 few TGCAGCGTTGAGCATACTGAAGCTTTCTTT CSVEHTEAFF
TRBJ2-1 TRBD2 TRBV30 many TGTGCCTGGAGTGTACTAGCGGGAGCCCGTCCGGCTGAGCAGTTCTTC CAWSVLAGARPAEQFF
TRBJ1-1 TRBD1 TRBV29-1 many TGCAGCGGAAAGGGACAGGGAGGGGTGAACACTGAAGCTTTCTTT CSGKGQGGVNTEAFF
TRBJ2-4 NA TRBV12-3/TRBV12-4 many TGTGCCAGCAGTTTCTTCACGGTACAGGATCTAGCCAAAAACATTCAGTACTTC CASSFFTVQDLAKNIQYF
TRBJ2-7 NA TRBV5-1 many TGCGCCAGCAGACTGGACGGTAGGAGTGACGAGCAGTACTTC CASRLDGRSDEQYF
TRBJ2-5 TRBD2 TRBV27 many TGTGCCAGCAGTTTACTGGCTAGCGGGAGTATGGTCCAAGAGACCCAGTACTTC CASSLLASGSMVQETQYF
TRBJ2-7 NA TRBV5-1 many TGCGCCAGCAGCTTGGGGGAGGGGGCCTACGAGCAGTACTTC CASSLGEGAYEQYF
TRBJ2-7 NA TRBV29-1 many TGCAGCGTTGGGGTACAAGAGCAGTACTTC CSVGVQEQYF
TRBJ2-2 NA TRBV5-1 many TGCGCCAGCAGCTCGGGCGGAGGAAGCGGGGAGCTGTTTTTT CASSSGGGSGELFF
TRBJ2-2 TRBD2 TRBV7-2 many TGTGCCAGCAGCTCCCCACCGCGGACTAGCGGGAGGGCGAACACCGGGGAGCTGTTTTTT CASSSPPRTSGRANTGELFF
TRBJ1-1 TRBD1 TRBV28 many TGTGCCAGCAGTTTACTGGACAGGGACGAAGCTGAAGCTTTCTTT CASSLLDRDEAEAFF
TRBJ2-2 NA TRBV6-5 many TGTGCCAGCAGTTACTCCTTCACCGGGGAGCTGTTTTTT CASSYSFTGELFF
TRBJ2-1 NA TRBV20-1 many TGCAGTGCTAGCGCCGGGAGAGGTGGCAATGAGCAGTTCTTC CSASAGRGGNEQFF
TRBJ2-1 TRBD2 TRBV28 once TGTGCCAGCAGTACGCCGGGACTAGCGGGAGCGTTCTACAGTGAGCAGTTCTTC CASSTPGLAGAFYSEQFF
TRBJ2-7 TRBD2 TRBV7-2 many TGTGCCAGCAGCTTGGCTAGCGGTTATTACGAGCAGTACTTC CASSLASGYYEQYF
TRBJ2-4 TRBD2 TRBV6-6 many TGTGCCAGCAGCCGACTAGCGGGAGCAGGTAACATTCAGTACTTC CASSRLAGAGNIQYF
TRBJ2-5 TRBD2 TRBV30 many TGTGCCTGGAGTGTAGGCGGGAGCATGCAGACCCAGTACTTC CAWSVGGSMQTQYF
TRBJ2-1 TRBD2 TRBV6-6 many TGTGCCAGCACCTTACAGCGGGGCAATGAGCAGTTCTTC CASTLQRGNEQFF
TRBJ1-2 NA TRBV28 many TGTGCCAGCAGGCGGACTGGGGGCTACACCTTC CASRRTGGYTF
TRBJ1-1 NA TRBV30 few TGTGCCTGGGCCTTTGGGGGTAGGGTGGCTGAAGCTTTCTTT CAWAFGGRVAEAFF
TRBJ2-7 NA TRBV7-2 many TGTGCCAGCAGTAACCGGGCCTACGGCGCCTACGAGCAGTACTTC CASSNRAYGAYEQYF
TRBJ2-3 NA TRBV20-1 many TGCAGTGCTGCCCGGGACCTCACAGATACGCAGTATTTT CSAARDLTDTQYF
TRBJ2-2 TRBD1 TRBV6-4 many TGTGCCACCCCCGGGACAGGGGGCACCGGGGAGCTGTTTTTT CATPGTGGTGELFF
TRBJ2-7 NA TRBV19 many TGTGCCAGTAGTATAGCCTCCGGGACGACTACCTACGAGCAGTACTTC CASSIASGTTTYEQYF
TRBJ2-1 TRBD1 TRBV7-9 many TGTGCCAGCAGCCTCGACAGGGCCTCCTACAATGAGCAGTTCTTC CASSLDRASYNEQFF
TRBJ2-1 TRBD2 TRBV5-5 medium-sized TGTGCCAGCAACCCGGGACTAGCGGAGTACAATGAGCAGTTCTTC CASNPGLAEYNEQFF
TRBJ2-1 NA TRBV2 many TGTGCCAGCAGCGAAGGGCAGGCGTCCTACAATGAGCAGTTCTTC CASSEGQASYNEQFF
TRBJ1-1 NA TRBV6-4 many TGTGCCAGCAGTCAGGGCACTGAAGCTTTCTTT CASSQGTEAFF
TRBJ2-3 TRBD1 TRBV30 many TGTGCCTGGAACTCTGGACAGGGTGGGATCGATACGCAGTATTTT CAWNSGQGGIDTQYF
TRBJ1-2 TRBD1 TRBV6-2/TRBV6-3 many TGTGCCAGCAGGCGACCGGGACAGCTCTATGGCTACACCTTC CASRRPGQLYGYTF
TRBJ2-3 TRBD2 TRBV4-3 NA TGCGCCAGCAGCCAAGGGGGACTAGCGGGACCCACAGATACGCAGTATTTT CASSQGGLAGPTDTQYF
TRBJ2-7 TRBD1 TRBV6-5 many TGTGCCAGCAGTTCGAGGACAGGGATCTACGAGCAGTACTTC CASSSRTGIYEQYF
TRBJ2-5 NA TRBV28 many TGTGCCAGCAGTTTATCGGGACGTGAGACCCAGTACTTC CASSLSGRETQYF